A single sample is the source of the 10 T cell receptor beta chains below, sequenced in a study of cytomegalovirus exposure and HLA in healthy donors. The PCR was carried out with 60 Vbeta primers and 13 Jbeta primers. Assay used: immunoSEQ multiplex PCR; TCRdb lists only in-frame clones, some missing. The data contain 120,000 or so clones, 70% to 85% of them singletons. Sequenced material: PBMCs. The source of these receptors is a woman aged 45 to 65 in good health and CMV-seronegative.

The chain couples TRBV4-3 to TRBJ1-4, with 8 nucleotides matching TRBD1. V was clipped by 4 bases and J by 8 bases; unmatched bases: 9. This CDR3 region has 15 residues. Germline CDR1 and CDR2: LGHNA and YSLEER. CDR3 sequence: CASSPRTGYGEKLFF. The CDR3 DNA reads TGCGCCAGCAGCCCCCGGACAGGGTATGGCGAAAAACTGTTTTTT.

The chain recombines TRBV7-9 with TRBJ2-1; 15 positions match TRBD2. CDR3 size: 17 residues. The V segment lost 5 bases and the J segment 8 bases; nucleotides outside the gene matches: 10. CDR1 is SEHNR and CDR2 is FQNEAQ in the germline V gene (reference sequence). The CDR3 sequence: CASSPGTSGRLGHEQFF. The CDR3 coding sequence is TGTGCCAGCAGCCCCGGGACTAGCGGGAGGTTAGGTCATGAGCAGTTCTTC.

CDR3 protein: CASSVTGYTEAFF. DNA of the CDR3: TGTGCCAGCAGCGTGACAGGATACACTGAAGCTTTCTTT. The chain recombines TRBV9 with TRBJ1-1, with D possibly being TRBD1 (6 bases). The CDR3 sequence is 13 residues long. Germline-derived CDR1 and CDR2 are SGDLS and YYNGEE. V was cut by 2 bases and J by 3 bases, with 8 bases left in between. Looking up the rest from reference TRBV9 and TRBJ1-1 gives the full variable domain: DSGVTQTPKHLITATGQRVTLRCSPRSGDLSVYWYQQSLDQGLQFLIQYYNGEERAKGNILERFSAQQFPDLHSELNLSSLELGDSALYFCASSVTGYTEAFFGQGTRLTVV.

This chain uses TRBV11-2 with TRBJ2-2, with TRBD2 matching over 9 bases. J gave up 1 base and V 1 base, and 7 bases lay outside the gene matches. This CDR3 comprises 18 residues. Germline V gene lookup returns CDR1 SGHAT and CDR2 FQNNGV. Here the CDR3 DNA reads TGTGCCAGCAGCTTAGGGACTAGCGTTTTTCAGAACACCGGGGAGCTGTTTTTT. It encodes CASSLGTSVFQNTGELFF.

This clone is a singleton in its sample. The genes are TRBV7-9 and TRBJ2-5; 9 bases match TRBD2. Germline-derived CDR1 and CDR2 are SEHNR and FQNEAQ (reference sequence). The CDR3 runs 15 residues. V dropped 5 bases and J dropped 4; count of bases not matched to a gene: 8. The CDR3 here is CASSPLAGAGETQYF. Written as DNA, the CDR3 is TGTGCCAGCAGCCCATTAGCGGGAGCGGGAGAGACCCAGTACTTC.

The genes are TRBV29-1 and TRBJ2-1; D gene ambiguous. CDR3 length equals 12 residues. Trimming stripped 4 bases from V and 7 bases from J, with 11 bases between. Germline loops: CDR1 SQVTM, CDR2 ANQGSEA. CDR3 sequence (DNA): TGCAGCGTTGTGGCAGGTGAGAATGAGCAGTTCTTC. Its protein product is CSVVAGENEQFF.

The chain joins TRBV2 to TRBJ2-3; 10 bases are shared with TRBD2. Unmatched junction bases numbered 6, after V lost 7 bases and J lost 2 bases. The V gene's germline CDR1 is SNHLY and CDR2 FYNNEI. This CDR3 region has 15 residues. The CDR3 DNA follows: TGTGCCAGCAAGGGACTAGCGCTTCACACAGATACGCAGTATTTT. Its protein product is CASKGLALHTDTQYF.

This rearrangement joins TRBV18 to TRBJ1-2; the D gene is possibly TRBD1 (6 bases). V lost 6 bases to trimming and J lost 0 bases, with 17 bases between them. CDR3 length: 16 residues. The V gene's germline CDR1 is KGHSH and CDR2 LQKENI. The CDR3 protein is CASSPDRSGTNYGYTF. The CDR3 DNA is TGTGCCAGCTCCCCGGACAGATCGGGGACTAACTATGGCTACACCTTC.

This rearrangement joins TRBV28 to TRBJ1-1; D perhaps matches TRBD1 (5 bases). This CDR3 region has 12 residues. The V gene's germline CDR1 is MDHEN and CDR2 SYDVKM. Trimming shortened V by 7 bases and J by 5 bases, and 11 bases separated the two germline ends. Written as DNA, the CDR3 is TGTGCCAGCACGGGGGGGAATACTGAAGCTTTCTTT. It translates to CASTGGNTEAFF.

The chain couples TRBV7-3 to TRBJ1-2, with 9 nucleotides matching TRBD1. Trimming cost V 5 bases and J 1 base; bases outside gene matches: 2. Germline CDR1 is SGHTA and CDR2 is FQGTGA. The CDR3 covers 14 residues. The CDR3: CASSTGQGNYGYTF. CDR3 coding DNA: TGTGCCAGCAGCACGGGACAGGGTAACTATGGCTACACCTTC.